This T cell receptor beta chain is drawn from a study of T cells after yellow fever vaccination (dated by TCRdb to the late 2010s). Looking at the study overall: The SMART-Seq v4 Ultra Low Input RNA kit was used to prepare libraries from fractions with low cell numbers. To track T-cell clones before and after primary and booster YFV17D yellow fever vaccination, bulk TCR alpha and beta repertoires were sequenced longitudinally. Blood samples were taken at several timepoints before and after primary and secondary immunization, and bulk PBMC replicates and cell subsets were isolated. Two healthy male donors, one aged 18 to 29 and one aged 30 to 40 years, were included in the cohort. Study-wide findings and limitations: A small share of clonotypes occurred in both CD4 and CD8 compartments, likely arising from convergent recombination. Because abundant contaminating clonotypes from the bulk population could be contained in FACS-sorted repertoires, computational filtering was required. Compared with the primary T-cell response, the secondary T-cell response was faster but weaker, reaching its peak on day 5 rather than on day 15. Because the study included only two donors, the extent to which the findings can be generalized is limited. Most clones expanded after primary vaccination were re-detected after the booster (approximately 95% of CD4 and around 86% of CD8), suggesting broad memory maintenance.

This clonotype was picked up a small number of times. Its antigen specificity is not known. No base qualities exist here, and no much larger clone lies one base off it. The run used an Illumina NovaSeq 6000. Synthesis of TCR cDNA relied on 5'RACE template switching, a step that introduced a universal primer site along with unique molecular identifiers. Priming of cDNA synthesis was performed from both the TCR alpha and TCR beta constant segments. Library amplification used two PCR steps, and the second PCR step added sample barcodes and sequencing adapters. Sequencing of the libraries was done on either Illumina HiSeq 2500 (2x100 bp) or NovaSeq (2x150 bp). From the authors' description of their analysis: Reads were demultiplexed and collapsed into UMI consensus sequences with MIGEC, and V(D)J alignment was performed with MiXCR. Clonotypes responding to the vaccine were identified with edgeR on replicate PBMC samples, with the criteria of FDR below 0.01 and a log2 fold change above 5 up to day 15. Bulk clonotypes were assigned CD4 or CD8 identity according to which sequenced CD4 or CD8 repertoire held them at higher abundance. TCRdb trimmed public reads at Q25 via fastp, called clones via MiXCR and kept in-frame beta chains. Identical CDR3 protein sequences are pooled into one entry, listed with their most common genes and DNA. These V and J calls are TCRdb output, not the study's own analysis. The sample contains 180,000 or so distinct CDR3 sequences, 11% of them found a single time. Jointly, the top ten make up just over 35% of the sample.

Taken with the paper, the label for treatment or condition translates to: live attenuated yellow fever vaccine strain. PBMCs were isolated from peripheral blood using a standard Ficoll-Paque protocol. Dynabeads CD4 and CD8 positive selection kits were used to isolate CD4 and CD8 T-cell fractions. RNA was extracted with TriZol from bulk PBMCs, CD4 and CD8 fractions, and dextramer-positive and dextramer-negative fractions. This receptor was taken from a man aged 18-30 years who received the YFV17D yellow fever vaccine. This material consisted of CD8+ T cells sorted from PBMCs, taken 15 days after the yellow fever booster vaccination.

The DNA is as follows: TGTGCCAGCAGCCATCCCTCTGGGGCTCCCGTCGGCACAGATACGCAGTATTTT. It specifies CASSHPSGAPVGTDTQYF. The chain is encoded by TRBV4-2 joined to TRBJ2-3, and perhaps TRBD1 as D gene, on 5 matching bases. The germline ends are 20 bases apart after V is trimmed by 3 bases and J by 1 base. Taken from the germline V gene, the CDR1 and CDR2 loops are LGHNA and YNFKEQ. From the cysteine up to the phenylalanine, the CDR3 has a length of 18 residues. Kept here is only the CDR3 DNA, which spans 54 bases and is read in frame from base 1.